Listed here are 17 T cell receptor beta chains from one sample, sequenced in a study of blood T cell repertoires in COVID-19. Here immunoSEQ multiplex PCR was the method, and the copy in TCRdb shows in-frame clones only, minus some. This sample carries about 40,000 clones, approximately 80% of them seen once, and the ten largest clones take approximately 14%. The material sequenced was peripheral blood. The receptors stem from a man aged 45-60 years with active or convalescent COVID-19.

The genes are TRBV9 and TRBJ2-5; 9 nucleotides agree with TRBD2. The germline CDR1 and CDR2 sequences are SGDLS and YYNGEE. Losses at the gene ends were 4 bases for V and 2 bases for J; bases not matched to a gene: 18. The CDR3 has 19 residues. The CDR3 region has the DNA TGTGCCAGCAGCCCTCAGGGGATGGCGGGGGGGATTTTACAAGAGACCCAGTACTTC. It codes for CASSPQGMAGGILQETQYF.

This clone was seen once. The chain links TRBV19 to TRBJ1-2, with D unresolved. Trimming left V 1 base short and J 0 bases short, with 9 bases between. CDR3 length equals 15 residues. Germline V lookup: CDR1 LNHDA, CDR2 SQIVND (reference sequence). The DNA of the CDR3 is TGTGCCAGTAGTATAGCCCCTCGGGCTAACTATGGCTACACCTTC. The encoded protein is CASSIAPRANYGYTF.

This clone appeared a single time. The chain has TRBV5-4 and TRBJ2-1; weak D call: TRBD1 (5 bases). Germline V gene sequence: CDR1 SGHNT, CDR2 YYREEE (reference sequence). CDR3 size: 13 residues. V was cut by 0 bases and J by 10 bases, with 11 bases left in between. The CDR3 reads CASSLAGPREQFF. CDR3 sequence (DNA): TGTGCCAGCAGCTTGGCAGGGCCCAGGGAGCAGTTCTTC.

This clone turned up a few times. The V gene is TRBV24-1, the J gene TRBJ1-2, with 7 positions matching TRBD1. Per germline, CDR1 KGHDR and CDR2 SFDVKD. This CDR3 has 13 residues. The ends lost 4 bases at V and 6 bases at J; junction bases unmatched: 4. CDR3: CATSEAGGNGYTF. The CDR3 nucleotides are TGTGCCACCAGTGAGGCAGGGGGAAATGGCTACACCTTC.

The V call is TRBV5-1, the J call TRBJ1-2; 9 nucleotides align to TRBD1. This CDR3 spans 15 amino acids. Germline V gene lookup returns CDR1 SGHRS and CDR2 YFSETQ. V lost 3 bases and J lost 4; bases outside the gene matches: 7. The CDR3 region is CASSWEGQGSYGYTF. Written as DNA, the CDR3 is TGCGCCAGCAGCTGGGAGGGACAGGGATCCTATGGCTACACCTTC.

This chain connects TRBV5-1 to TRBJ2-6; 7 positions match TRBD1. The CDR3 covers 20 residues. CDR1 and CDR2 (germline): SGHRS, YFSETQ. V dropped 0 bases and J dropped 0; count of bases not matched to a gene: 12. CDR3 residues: CASSLGTGTDLRSGANVLTF. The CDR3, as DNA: TGCGCCAGCAGCTTGGGAACCGGGACAGACCTCCGCTCTGGGGCCAACGTCCTGACTTTC.

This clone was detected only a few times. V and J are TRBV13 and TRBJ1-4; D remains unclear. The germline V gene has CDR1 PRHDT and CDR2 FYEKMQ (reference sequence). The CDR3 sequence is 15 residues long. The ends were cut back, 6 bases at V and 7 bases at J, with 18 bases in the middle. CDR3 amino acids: CASRRTTVGSEKLFF. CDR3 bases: TGTGCCAGCAGGAGGACTACGGTAGGAAGTGAAAAACTGTTTTTT.

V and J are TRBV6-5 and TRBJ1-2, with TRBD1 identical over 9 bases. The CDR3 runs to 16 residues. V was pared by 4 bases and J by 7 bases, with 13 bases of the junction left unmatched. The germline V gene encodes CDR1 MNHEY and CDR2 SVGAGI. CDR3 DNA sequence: TGTGCCAGCAGTTCAAGGGACAGGGTCCAAGCGACTGGCTACACCTTC. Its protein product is CASSSRDRVQATGYTF.

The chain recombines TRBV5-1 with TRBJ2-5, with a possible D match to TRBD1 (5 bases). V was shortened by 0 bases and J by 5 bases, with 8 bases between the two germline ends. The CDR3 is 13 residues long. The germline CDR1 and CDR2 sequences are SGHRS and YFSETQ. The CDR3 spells CASSLGGPETQYF. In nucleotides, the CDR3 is TGCGCCAGCAGCTTGGGGGGCCCGGAGACCCAGTACTTC. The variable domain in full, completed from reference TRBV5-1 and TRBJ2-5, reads KAGVTQTPRYLIKTRGQQVTLSCSPISGHRSVSWYQQTPGQGLQFLFEYFSETQRNKGNFPGRFSGRQFSNSRSEMNVSTLELGDSALYLCASSLGGPETQYFGPGTRLLVL.

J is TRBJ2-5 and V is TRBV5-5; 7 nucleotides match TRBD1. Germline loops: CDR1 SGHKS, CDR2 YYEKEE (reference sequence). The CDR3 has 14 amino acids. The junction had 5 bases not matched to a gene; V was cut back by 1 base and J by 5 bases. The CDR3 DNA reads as TGTGCCAGCAGCTTGTGGGAGACAGGGGAGACCCAGTACTTC. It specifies CASSLWETGETQYF.

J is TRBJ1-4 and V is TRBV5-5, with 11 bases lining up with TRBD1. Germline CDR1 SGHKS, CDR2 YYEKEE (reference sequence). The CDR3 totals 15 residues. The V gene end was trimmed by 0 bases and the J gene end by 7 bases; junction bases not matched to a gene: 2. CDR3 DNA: TGTGCCAGCAGCTTGGCGGGACAGGGGGGTGAAAAACTGTTTTTT. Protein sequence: CASSLAGQGGEKLFF.

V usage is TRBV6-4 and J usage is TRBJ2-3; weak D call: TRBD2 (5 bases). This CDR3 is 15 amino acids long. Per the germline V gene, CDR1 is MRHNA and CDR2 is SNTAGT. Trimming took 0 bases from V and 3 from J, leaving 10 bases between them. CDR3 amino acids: CASSDSMDFTDTQYF. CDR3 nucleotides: TGTGCCAGCAGTGACTCGATGGACTTTACAGATACGCAGTATTTT.

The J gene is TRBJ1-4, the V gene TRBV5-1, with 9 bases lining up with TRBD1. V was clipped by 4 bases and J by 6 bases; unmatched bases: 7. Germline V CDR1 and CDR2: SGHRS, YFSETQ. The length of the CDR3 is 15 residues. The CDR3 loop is CASSRGTGLDEKLFF. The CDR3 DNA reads TGCGCCAGCAGCCGGGGGACAGGGTTGGATGAAAAACTGTTTTTT.

The CDR3 DNA sequence: TGTGCCAGCAGCTCAACAGGGGGATCATTCTATGGCTACACCTTC. It specifies CASSSTGGSFYGYTF. J is TRBJ1-2 and V is TRBV14; 8 nucleotides match TRBD1. V lost 5 bases, J lost 4 bases, and 9 bases stayed unmatched. The germline gives CDR1 SGHDN, CDR2 FVKESK. This CDR3 spans 15 amino acids.

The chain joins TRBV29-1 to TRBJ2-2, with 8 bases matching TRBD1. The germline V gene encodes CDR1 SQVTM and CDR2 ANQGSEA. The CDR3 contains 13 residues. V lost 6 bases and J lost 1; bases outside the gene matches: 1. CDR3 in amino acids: CSVQGVNTGELFF. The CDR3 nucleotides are TGCAGCGTACAGGGGGTGAACACCGGGGAGCTGTTTTTT.

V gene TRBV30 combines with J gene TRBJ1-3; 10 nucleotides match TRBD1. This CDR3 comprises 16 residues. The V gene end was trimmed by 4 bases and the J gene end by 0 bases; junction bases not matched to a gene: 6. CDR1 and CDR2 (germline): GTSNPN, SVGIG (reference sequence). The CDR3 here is CAWIPDRGFSGNTIYF. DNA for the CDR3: TGTGCCTGGATCCCGGACAGGGGGTTCTCTGGAAACACCATATATTTT.

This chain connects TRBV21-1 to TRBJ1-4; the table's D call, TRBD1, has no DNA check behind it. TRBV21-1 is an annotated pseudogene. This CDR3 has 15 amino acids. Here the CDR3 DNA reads TGTGCCAGCAGCCCCTTCCCGCTGTCAGGTGAAAAACTGTTTTTT. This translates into CASSPFPLSGEKLFF.